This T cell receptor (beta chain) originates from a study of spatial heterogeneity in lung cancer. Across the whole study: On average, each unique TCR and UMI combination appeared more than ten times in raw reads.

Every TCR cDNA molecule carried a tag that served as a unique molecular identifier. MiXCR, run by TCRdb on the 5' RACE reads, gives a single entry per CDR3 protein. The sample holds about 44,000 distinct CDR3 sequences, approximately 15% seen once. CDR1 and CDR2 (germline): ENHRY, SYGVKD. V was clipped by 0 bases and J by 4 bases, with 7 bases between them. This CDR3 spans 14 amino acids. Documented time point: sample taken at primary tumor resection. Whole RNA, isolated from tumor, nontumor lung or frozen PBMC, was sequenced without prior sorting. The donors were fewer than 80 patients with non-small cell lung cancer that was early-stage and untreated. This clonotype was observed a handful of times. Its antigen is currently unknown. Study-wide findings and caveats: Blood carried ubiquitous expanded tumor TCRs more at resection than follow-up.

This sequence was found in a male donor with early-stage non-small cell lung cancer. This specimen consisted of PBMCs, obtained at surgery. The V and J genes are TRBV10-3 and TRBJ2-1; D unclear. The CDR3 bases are TGTGCCATCAGTGAGTCGACTTTTTACAATGAGCAGTTCTTC. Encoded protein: CAISESTFYNEQFF.